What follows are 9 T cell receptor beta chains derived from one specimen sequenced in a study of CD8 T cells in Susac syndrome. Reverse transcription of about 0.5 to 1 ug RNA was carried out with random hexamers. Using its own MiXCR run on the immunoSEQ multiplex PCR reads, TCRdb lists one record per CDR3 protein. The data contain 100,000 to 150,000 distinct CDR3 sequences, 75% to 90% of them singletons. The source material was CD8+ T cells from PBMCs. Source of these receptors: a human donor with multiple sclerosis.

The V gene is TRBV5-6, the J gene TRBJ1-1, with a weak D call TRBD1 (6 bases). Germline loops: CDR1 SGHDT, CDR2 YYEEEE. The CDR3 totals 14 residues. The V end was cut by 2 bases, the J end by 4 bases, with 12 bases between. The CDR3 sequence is CASSFIQGSTEAFF. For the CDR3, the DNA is TGTGCCAGCAGCTTCATTCAGGGGAGCACTGAAGCTTTCTTT.

Here the CDR3 DNA reads TGTGCCAGCAGCCACCAAGGGACAGGGGAGACTATTGGTTCTAGCTATGGCTACACCTTC. Translated, it gives CASSHQGTGETIGSSYGYTF. The chain couples TRBV6-1 to TRBJ1-2; TRBD1 agrees at 10 bases. The ends lost 6 bases at V and 4 bases at J; junction bases unmatched: 23. The CDR3 sequence is 20 residues long. The germline V gene encodes CDR1 MNHNS and CDR2 SASEGT.

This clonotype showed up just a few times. CDR3 region: CATGTVNSPLHF. In DNA form, the CDR3 reads TGTGCCACTGGGACAGTTAATTCACCCCTCCACTTT. The gene calls are TRBV27 and TRBJ1-6; 7 bases line up with TRBD1. CDR3 length: 12 residues. V lost 10 bases to trimming and J lost 6 bases; unmatched junction nucleotides: 3. CDR1 MNHEY and CDR2 SMNVEV come from the germline V gene (reference sequence).

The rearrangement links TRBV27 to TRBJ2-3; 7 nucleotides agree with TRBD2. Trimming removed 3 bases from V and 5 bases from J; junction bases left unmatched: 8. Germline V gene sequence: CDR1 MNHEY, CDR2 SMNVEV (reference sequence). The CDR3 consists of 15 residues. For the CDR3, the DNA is TGTGCCAGCAGTTTGCGGGAGTACTTTGGAGATACGCAGTATTTT. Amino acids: CASSLREYFGDTQYF.

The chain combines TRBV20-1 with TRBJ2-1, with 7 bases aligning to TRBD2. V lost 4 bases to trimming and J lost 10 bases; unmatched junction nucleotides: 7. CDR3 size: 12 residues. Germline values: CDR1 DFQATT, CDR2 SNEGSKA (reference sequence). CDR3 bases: TGCAGTGCTAAAGGCCTAGCGGTCGAGCAGTTCTTC. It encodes CSAKGLAVEQFF.

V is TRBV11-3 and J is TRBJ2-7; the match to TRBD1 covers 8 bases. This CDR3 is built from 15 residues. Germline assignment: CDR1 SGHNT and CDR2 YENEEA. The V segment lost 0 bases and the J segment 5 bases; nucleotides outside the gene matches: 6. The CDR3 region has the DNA TGTGCCAGCAGCTTAGATGCGACAGGGGACCACGAGCAGTACTTC. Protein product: CASSLDATGDHEQYF.

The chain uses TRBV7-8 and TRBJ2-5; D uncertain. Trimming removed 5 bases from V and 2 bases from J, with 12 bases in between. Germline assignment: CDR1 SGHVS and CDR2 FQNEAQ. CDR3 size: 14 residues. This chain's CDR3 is CASSLYLGQETQYF. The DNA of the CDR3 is TGTGCCAGCAGCCTGTATCTAGGGCAAGAGACCCAGTACTTC.

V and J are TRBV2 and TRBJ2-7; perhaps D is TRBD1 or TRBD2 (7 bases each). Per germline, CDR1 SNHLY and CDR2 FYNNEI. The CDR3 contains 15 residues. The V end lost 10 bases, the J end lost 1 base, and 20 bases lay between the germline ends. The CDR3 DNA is TGTGCCACCACCGGGGAGGGACAGCGATCCTACGAGCAGTACTTC. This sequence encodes CATTGEGQRSYEQYF.

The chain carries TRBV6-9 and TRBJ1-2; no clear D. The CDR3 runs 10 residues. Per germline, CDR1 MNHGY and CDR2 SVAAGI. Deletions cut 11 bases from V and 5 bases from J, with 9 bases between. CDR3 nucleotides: TGTGCCGGAGAGGTTTATGGCTACACCTTC. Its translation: CAGEVYGYTF.